These 11 T cell receptor beta chains were sequenced from one sample in a study of naive and memory T cell subsets. The beta constant-region primer was an equimolar mix of two oligonucleotides covering TRBC1 and TRBC2. TCRdb redid the calling of the UMI-ligation and nested PCR reads with MiXCR, one entry per CDR3 protein. The sample records approximately 89,000 distinct CDR3 sequences, around 6.5% being singletons. Sequenced sample: central memory CD4+ T cells from blood. Receptors originate from a human donor in good health.

Only a few counts were recorded for this clonotype. The V and J genes are TRBV12-3 or TRBV12-4 and TRBJ1-1, with D unresolved. The CDR3 has 13 amino acids. V lost 6 bases to trimming and J lost 1 base, with 9 bases between them. The CDR3 nucleotides read TGTGCCAGCAGAACCACAAGGAACACTGAAGCTTTCTTT. Translation gives CASRTTRNTEAFF.

This chain uses TRBV6-5 with TRBJ2-6; D perhaps matches TRBD1 (5 bases). CDR1 and CDR2 from the germline V gene are MNHEY and SVGAGI. The V and J ends lost 5 bases and 0 bases respectively, with 20 bases between them. CDR3 size: 19 residues. The CDR3 reads CASSEVGHLRHSGANVLTF. CDR3 sequence (DNA): TGTGCCAGCAGTGAAGTCGGACACCTAAGACACTCTGGGGCCAACGTCCTGACTTTC.

This clonotype was seen at least ten times. The genes are TRBV20-1 and TRBJ2-7; 9 bases agree with TRBD2. V lost 5 bases to trimming and J lost 6 bases; unmatched junction nucleotides: 11. CDR3 length equals 14 residues. The germline V gene has CDR1 DFQATT and CDR2 SNEGSKA (reference sequence). The CDR3: CSAGKAGGQTEQYF. As DNA, the CDR3 is TGCAGTGCTGGCAAAGCGGGGGGCCAAACCGAGCAGTACTTC.

This clonotype was counted a few times. V and J are TRBV5-6 and TRBJ2-5; 12 nucleotides line up with TRBD2. There are 15 residues in the CDR3. Germline V lookup: CDR1 SGHDT, CDR2 YYEEEE. Trimming took 1 base from V and 7 from J; bases not matched to a gene: 5. In DNA, the CDR3 is TGTGCCAGCAGCTTGTGGACTAGCGGGATGGGGACCCAGTACTTC. Translation: CASSLWTSGMGTQYF. The whole variable domain, filled in from reference TRBV5-6 and TRBJ2-5, reads DAGVTQSPTHLIKTRGQQVTLRCSPKSGHDTVSWYQQALGQGPQFIFQYYEEEERQRGNFPDRFSGHQFPNYSSELNVNALLLGDSALYLCASSLWTSGMGTQYFGPGTRLLVL.

The V call is TRBV27, the J call TRBJ2-2; 9 bases are shared with TRBD2. J gave up 6 bases and V 6 bases, and 8 bases lay outside the gene matches. CDR1 and CDR2 (germline): MNHEY, SMNVEV (reference sequence). The CDR3 sequence is 15 residues long. CDR3 sequence reads: CASRVAGASPGELFF. CDR3 nucleotides: TGTGCCAGCAGAGTAGCGGGAGCCTCCCCCGGGGAGCTGTTTTTT.

This clonotype appeared many times. The chain links TRBV12-3 or TRBV12-4 to TRBJ1-4; 7 nucleotides align to TRBD1. The CDR3 spans 14 residues. The J segment lost 8 bases and the V segment lost 8 bases, leaving 11 bases of the junction unmatched. CDR3 sequence: CASSVDRAGEKLFF. CDR3 sequence (DNA): TGTGCCAGCTCGGTCGACAGGGCCGGCGAAAAACTGTTTTTT.

This clonotype was counted at least ten times. This rearrangement joins TRBV20-1 to TRBJ2-1; TRBD2 matches at 12 bases. V trimming: 4 bases; J trimming: 8 bases; junction bases outside the gene matches: 9. The CDR3 covers 15 residues. CDR1 DFQATT and CDR2 SNEGSKA come from the germline V gene (reference sequence). This chain's CDR3 is CSAIGLAGGRDEQFF. The CDR3 region has the DNA TGCAGTGCTATAGGTCTAGCGGGAGGGCGGGATGAGCAGTTCTTC.

The chain uses TRBV14 and TRBJ2-6; D uncertain. V dropped 4 bases and J dropped 5 bases, with 9 bases sitting between them. The CDR3 has 14 residues. CDR1 SGHDN and CDR2 FVKESK come from the germline V gene. CDR3 DNA: TGTGCCAGCAGCCCAGAGTTGAGGGCCAACGTCCTGACTTTC. This codes for CASSPELRANVLTF.

This clonotype was observed at least ten times. The chain uses TRBV28 and TRBJ2-4, with TRBD1 identical over 8 bases. The CDR3 has 18 amino acids. CDR1 and CDR2 (germline): MDHEN, SYDVKM. V lost 4 bases, J lost 2 bases, and 13 bases stayed unmatched. CDR3 loop: CASSSRDRRLGTKNIQYF. The CDR3 nucleotides read TGTGCCAGCAGTTCCCGGGACAGGCGACTTGGGACCAAAAACATTCAGTACTTC.

V and J are TRBV25-1 and TRBJ2-7; no definite D call. The V end lost 2 bases, the J end lost 9 bases, and 8 bases lay between the germline ends. Germline CDR1 MGHDK, CDR2 SYGVNS. The CDR3 is 11 amino acids. The CDR3 reads CASSERSGQYF. The CDR3 DNA is TGTGCCAGCAGTGAAAGGTCGGGGCAGTACTTC.

This clonotype appeared a few times. The chain uses TRBV27 and TRBJ2-5; D is undetermined. The CDR3 has 13 residues. CDR1 and CDR2 (germline): MNHEY, SMNVEV (reference sequence). Trimming left V 4 bases short and J 0 bases short, with 6 bases between. This CDR3 reads CASSYKDQETQYF. Here the CDR3 DNA reads TGTGCCAGCAGTTACAAGGACCAAGAGACCCAGTACTTC.